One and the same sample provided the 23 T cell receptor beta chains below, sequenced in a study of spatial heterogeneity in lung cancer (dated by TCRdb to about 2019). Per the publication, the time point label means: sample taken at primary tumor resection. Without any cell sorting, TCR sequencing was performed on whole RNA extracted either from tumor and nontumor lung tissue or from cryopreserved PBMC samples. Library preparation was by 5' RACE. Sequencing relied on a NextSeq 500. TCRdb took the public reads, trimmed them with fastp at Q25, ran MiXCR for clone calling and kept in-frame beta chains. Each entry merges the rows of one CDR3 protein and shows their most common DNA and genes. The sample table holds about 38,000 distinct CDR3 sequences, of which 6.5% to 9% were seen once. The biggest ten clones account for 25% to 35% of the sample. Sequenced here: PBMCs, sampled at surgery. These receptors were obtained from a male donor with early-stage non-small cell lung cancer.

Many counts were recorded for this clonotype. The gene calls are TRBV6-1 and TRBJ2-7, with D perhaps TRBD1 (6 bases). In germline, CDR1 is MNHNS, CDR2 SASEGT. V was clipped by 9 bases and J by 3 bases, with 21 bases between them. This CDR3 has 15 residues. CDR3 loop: CASCMGAPQFYEQYV. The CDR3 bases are TGTGCCAGTTGTATGGGGGCTCCTCAATTCTACGAGCAGTACGTC.

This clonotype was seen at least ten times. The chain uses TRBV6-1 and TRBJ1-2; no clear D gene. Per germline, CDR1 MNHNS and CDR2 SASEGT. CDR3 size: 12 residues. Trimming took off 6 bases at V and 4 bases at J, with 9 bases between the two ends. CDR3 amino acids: CASSKDGYGYTF. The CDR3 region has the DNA TGTGCCAGCAGCAAGGACGGCTATGGCTACACCTTC.

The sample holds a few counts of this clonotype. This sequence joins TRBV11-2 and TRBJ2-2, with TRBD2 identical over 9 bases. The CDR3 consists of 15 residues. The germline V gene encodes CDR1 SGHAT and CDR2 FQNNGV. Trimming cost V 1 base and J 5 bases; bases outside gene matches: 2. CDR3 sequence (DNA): TGTGCCAGCAGCTTAGTTAGCGGGGGAACCGGGGAGCTGTTTTTT. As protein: CASSLVSGGTGELFF.

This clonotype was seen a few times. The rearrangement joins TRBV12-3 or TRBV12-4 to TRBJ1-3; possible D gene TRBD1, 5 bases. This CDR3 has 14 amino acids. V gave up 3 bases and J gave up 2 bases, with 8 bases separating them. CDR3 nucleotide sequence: TGTGCCAGCAGTTTCCCAGGGACTGGAAACACCATATATTTT. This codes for CASSFPGTGNTIYF.

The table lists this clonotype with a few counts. The CDR3: CATSKSGTLRDTEAFF. CDR3 bases: TGTGCCACCAGCAAGTCCGGGACGCTCAGGGACACTGAAGCTTTCTTT. This chain connects TRBV15 to TRBJ1-1; possibly TRBD1 for D (5 bases). CDR3 length: 16 amino acids. The germline CDR1 and CDR2 sequences are LNHNV and YYDKDF (reference sequence). V was shortened by 4 bases and J by 3 bases, with 18 bases between the two germline ends.

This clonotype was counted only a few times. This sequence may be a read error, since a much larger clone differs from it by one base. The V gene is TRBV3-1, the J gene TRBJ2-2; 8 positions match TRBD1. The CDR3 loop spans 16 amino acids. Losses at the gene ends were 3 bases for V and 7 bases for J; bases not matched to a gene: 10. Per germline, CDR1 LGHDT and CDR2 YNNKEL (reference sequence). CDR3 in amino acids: CASSHSGTGFIGELFF. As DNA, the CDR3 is TGTGCCAGCAGCCATTCTGGGACAGGTTTCATCGGGGAGCTGTTTTTT.

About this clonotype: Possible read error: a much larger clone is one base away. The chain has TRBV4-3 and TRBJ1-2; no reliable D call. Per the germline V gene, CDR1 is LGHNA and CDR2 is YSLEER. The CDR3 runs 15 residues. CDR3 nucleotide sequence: TGCGCCAGCAGCCAAGGATATCAGGTTAACTATGGCAACACCTTC. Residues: CASSQGYQVNYGNTF.

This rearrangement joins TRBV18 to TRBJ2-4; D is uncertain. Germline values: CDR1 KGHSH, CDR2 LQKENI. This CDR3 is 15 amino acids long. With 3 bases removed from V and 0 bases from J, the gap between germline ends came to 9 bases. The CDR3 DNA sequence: TGTGCCAGCTCACCGAATTGGATAGCCAAAAACATTCAGTACTTC. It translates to CASSPNWIAKNIQYF.

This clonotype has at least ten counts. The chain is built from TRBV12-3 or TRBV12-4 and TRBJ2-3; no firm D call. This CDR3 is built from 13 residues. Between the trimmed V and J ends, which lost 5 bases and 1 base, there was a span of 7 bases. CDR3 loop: CASSTAGTDTQYF. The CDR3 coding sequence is TGTGCCAGCAGTACGGCGGGCACAGATACGCAGTATTTT.

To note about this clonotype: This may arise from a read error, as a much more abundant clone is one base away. The CDR3 protein is CASSYGYIGELFF. CDR3 nucleotides: TGTGCCAGCAGTTATGGCTACATCGGGGAGCTGTTTTTT. The rearrangement joins TRBV6-2 or TRBV6-3 to TRBJ2-2; no clear D gene. Trimming took off 3 bases at V and 7 bases at J, with 9 bases between the two ends. There are 13 residues in the CDR3. Germline-derived CDR1 and CDR2 are MNHEY and SVGEGT.

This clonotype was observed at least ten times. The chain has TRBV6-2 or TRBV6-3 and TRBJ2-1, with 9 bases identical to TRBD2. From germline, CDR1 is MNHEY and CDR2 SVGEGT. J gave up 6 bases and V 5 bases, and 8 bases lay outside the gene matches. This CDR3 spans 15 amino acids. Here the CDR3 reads CASSAPGLAINEQFF. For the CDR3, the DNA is TGTGCCAGCAGTGCGCCGGGACTAGCAATCAATGAGCAGTTCTTC.

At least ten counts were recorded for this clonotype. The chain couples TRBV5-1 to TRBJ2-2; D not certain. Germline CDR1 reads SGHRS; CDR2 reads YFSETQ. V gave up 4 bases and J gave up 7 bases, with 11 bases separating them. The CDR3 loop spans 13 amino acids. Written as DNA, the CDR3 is TGCGCCAGCAGCCAGATGACCAACGGGGAGCTGTTTTTT. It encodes CASSQMTNGELFF.

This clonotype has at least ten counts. The CDR3, as DNA: TGCGCCAGCAGCTTGGTCGGTGCCCACAATGAGCAGTTCTTC. Protein product: CASSLVGAHNEQFF. The chain is built from TRBV5-1 and TRBJ2-1; D gene uncertain. CDR1 is SGHRS and CDR2 is YFSETQ in the germline V gene. With 0 bases removed from V and 5 bases from J, the gap between germline ends came to 9 bases. CDR3 length: 14 amino acids.

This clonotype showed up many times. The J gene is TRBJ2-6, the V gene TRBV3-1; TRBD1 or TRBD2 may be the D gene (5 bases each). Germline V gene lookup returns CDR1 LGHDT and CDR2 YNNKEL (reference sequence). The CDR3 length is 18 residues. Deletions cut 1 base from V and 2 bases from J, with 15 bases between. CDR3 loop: CASSQAGAPTTGANVLTF. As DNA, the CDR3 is TGTGCCAGCAGCCAAGCCGGGGCCCCAACAACTGGGGCCAACGTCCTGACTTTC.

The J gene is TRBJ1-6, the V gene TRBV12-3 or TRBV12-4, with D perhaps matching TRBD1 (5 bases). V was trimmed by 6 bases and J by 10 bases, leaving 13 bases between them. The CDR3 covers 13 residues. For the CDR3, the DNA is TGTGCCAGCAGCCCGGGACTCCAATCACCCCTCCACTTT. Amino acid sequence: CASSPGLQSPLHF.

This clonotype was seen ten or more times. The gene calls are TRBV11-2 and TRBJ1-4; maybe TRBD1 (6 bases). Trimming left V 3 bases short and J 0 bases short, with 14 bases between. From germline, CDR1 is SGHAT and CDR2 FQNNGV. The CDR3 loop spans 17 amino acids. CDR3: CASSLAHGGPTNEKLFF. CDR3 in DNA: TGTGCCAGCAGCTTGGCTCACGGGGGGCCAACTAATGAAAAACTGTTTTTT.

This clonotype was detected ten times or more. CDR3 coding DNA: TGTGCCAGCAGCTTGCCCCTCGGGAATAGCGGGAGAACCGGGGAGCTGTTTTTT. This encodes CASSLPLGNSGRTGELFF. The gene calls are TRBV7-2 and TRBJ2-2, with 9 bases aligning to TRBD2. The CDR3 length is 18 residues. Germline V gives CDR1 SGHTA, CDR2 FQGNSA. After removal of 3 bases from V and 5 bases from J, the junction contained 13 bases not matched to a gene.

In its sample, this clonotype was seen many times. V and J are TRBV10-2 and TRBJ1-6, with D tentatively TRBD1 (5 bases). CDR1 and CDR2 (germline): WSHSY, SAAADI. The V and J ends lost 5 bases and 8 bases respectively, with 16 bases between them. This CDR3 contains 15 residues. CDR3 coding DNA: TGCGCCAGCAGTCGATCCGGGACCCGTGATTCACCCCTCCACTTT. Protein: CASSRSGTRDSPLHF.

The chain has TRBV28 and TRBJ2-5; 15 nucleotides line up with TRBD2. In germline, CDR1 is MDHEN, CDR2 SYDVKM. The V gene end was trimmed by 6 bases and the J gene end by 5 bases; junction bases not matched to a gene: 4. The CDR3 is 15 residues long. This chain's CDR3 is CASSPGTSGRETQYF. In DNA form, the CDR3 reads TGTGCCAGCAGCCCTGGGACTAGCGGGAGGGAGACCCAGTACTTC. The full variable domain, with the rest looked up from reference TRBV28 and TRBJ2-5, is DVKVTQSSRYLVKRTGEKVFLECVQDMDHENMFWYRQDPGLGLRLIYFSYDVKMKEKGDIPEGYSVSREKKERFSLILESASTNQTSMYLCASSPGTSGRETQYFGPGTRLLVL.

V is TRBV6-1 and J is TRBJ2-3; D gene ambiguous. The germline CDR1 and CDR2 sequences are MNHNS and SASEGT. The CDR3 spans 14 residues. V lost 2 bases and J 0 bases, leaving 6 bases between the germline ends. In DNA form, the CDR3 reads TGTGCCAGCAGTGAAAGAGGCAGCACAGATACGCAGTATTTT. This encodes CASSERGSTDTQYF.

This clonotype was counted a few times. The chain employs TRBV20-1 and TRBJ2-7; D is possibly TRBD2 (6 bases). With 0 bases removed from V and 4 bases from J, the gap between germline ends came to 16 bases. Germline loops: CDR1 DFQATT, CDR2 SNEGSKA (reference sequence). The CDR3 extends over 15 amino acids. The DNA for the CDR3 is TGCAGTGCTAGAGATCCCGGACTACTGTTATACGAGCAGTACTTC. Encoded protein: CSARDPGLLLYEQYF.

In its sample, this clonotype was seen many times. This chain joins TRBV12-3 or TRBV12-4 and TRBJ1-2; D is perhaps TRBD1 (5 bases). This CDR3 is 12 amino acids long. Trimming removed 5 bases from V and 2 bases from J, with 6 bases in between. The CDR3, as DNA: TGTGCCAGCAGTCAGGGAAACTATGGCTACACCTTC. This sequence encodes CASSQGNYGYTF.

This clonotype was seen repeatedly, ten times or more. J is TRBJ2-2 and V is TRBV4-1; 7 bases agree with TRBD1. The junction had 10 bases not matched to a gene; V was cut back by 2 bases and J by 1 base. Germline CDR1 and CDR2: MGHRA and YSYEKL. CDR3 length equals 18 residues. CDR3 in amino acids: CASSQSPPGQLNTGELFF. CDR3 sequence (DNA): TGCGCCAGCAGCCAATCACCCCCGGGACAGCTGAACACCGGGGAGCTGTTTTTT.